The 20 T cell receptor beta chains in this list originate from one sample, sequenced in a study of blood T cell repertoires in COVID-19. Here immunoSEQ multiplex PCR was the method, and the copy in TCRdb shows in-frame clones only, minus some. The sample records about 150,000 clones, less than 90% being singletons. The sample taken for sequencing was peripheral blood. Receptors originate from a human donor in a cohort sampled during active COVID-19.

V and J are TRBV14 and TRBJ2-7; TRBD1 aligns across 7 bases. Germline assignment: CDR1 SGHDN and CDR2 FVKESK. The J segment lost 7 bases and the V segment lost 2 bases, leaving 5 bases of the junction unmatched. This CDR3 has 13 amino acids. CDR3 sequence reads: CASSQQGVGEQYF. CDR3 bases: TGTGCCAGCAGCCAACAGGGGGTAGGGGAGCAGTACTTC. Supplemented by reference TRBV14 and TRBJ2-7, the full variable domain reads EAGVTQFPSHSVIEKGQTVTLRCDPISGHDNLYWYRRVMGKEIKFLLHFVKESKQDESGMPNNRFLAERTGGTYSTLKVQPAELEDSGVYFCASSQQGVGEQYFGPGTRLTVT.

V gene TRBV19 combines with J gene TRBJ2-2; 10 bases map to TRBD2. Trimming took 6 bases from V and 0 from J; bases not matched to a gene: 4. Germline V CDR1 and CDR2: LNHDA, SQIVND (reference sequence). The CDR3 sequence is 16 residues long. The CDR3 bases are TGTGCCAGTAGCAAACTAGCGGGGACGAACACCGGGGAGCTGTTTTTT. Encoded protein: CASSKLAGTNTGELFF.

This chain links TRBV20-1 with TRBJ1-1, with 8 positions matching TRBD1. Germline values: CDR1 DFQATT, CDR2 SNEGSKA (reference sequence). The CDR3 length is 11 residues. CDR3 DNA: TGCGTAGGACAGGGATTACATAAAGCTTTCTTT. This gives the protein CVGQGLHKAFF.

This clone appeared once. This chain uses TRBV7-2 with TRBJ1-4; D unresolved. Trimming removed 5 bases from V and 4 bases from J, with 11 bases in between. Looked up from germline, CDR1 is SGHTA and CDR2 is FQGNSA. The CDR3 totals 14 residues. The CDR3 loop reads CASSPRRSNEKLFF. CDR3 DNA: TGTGCCAGCAGCCCCCGACGGAGTAATGAAAAACTGTTTTTT.

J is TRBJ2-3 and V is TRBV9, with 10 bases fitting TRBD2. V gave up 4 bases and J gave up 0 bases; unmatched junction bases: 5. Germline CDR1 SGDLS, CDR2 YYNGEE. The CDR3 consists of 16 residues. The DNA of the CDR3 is TGTGCCAGCAGCATACTAGCGGGGTCTAGCACAGATACGCAGTATTTT. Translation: CASSILAGSSTDTQYF.

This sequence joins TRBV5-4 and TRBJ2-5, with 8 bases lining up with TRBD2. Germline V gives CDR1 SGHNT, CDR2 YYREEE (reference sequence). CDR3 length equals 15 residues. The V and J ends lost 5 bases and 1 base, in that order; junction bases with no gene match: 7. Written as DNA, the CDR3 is TGTGCCAGCAGGACCGGGACTAGTCGCCAAGAGACCCAGTACTTC. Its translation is CASRTGTSRQETQYF.

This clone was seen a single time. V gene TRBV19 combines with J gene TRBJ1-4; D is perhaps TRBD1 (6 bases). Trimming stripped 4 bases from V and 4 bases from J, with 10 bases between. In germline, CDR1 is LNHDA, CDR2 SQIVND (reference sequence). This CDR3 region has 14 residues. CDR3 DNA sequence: TGTGCCAGTAGTACGGAAGGGGGTAATGAAAAACTGTTTTTT. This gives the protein CASSTEGGNEKLFF. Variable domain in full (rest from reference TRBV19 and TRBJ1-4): DGGITQSPKYLFRKEGQNVTLSCEQNLNHDAMYWYRQDPGQGLRLIYYSQIVNDFQKGDIAEGYSVSREKKESFPLTVTSAQKNPTAFYLCASSTEGGNEKLFFGSGTQLSVL.

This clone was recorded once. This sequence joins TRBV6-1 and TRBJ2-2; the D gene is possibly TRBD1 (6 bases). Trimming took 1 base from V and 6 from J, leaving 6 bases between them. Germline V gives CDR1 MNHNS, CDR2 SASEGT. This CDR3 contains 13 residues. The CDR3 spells CASSEDRAGELFF. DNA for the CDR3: TGTGCCAGCAGTGAAGACAGGGCCGGGGAGCTGTTTTTT.

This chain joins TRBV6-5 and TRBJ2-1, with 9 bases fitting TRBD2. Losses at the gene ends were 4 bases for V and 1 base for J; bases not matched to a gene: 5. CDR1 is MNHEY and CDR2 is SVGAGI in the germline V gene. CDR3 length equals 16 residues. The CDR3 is CASSSAGGQSYNEQFF. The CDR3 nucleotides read TGTGCCAGCAGTTCGGCGGGGGGGCAATCCTACAATGAGCAGTTCTTC.

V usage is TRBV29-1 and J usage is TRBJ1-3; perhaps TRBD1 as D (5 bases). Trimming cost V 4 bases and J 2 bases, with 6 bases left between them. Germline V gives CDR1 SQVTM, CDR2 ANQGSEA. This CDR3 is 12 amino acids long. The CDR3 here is CSVGTTGNTIYF. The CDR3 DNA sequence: TGCAGCGTTGGGACAACTGGAAACACCATATATTTT.

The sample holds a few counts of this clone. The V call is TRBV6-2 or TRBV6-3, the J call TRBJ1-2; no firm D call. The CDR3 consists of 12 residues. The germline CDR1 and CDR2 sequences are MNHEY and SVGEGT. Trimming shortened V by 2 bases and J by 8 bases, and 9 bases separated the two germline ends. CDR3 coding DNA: TGTGCCAGCAGTTACGGCGGCTGGGGCTACACCTTC. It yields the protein CASSYGGWGYTF.

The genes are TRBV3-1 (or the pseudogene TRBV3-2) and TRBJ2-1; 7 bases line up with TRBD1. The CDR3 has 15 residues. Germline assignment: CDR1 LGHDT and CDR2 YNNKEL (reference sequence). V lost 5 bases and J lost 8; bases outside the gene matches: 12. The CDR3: CASSFRQGASDEQFF. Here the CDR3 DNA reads TGTGCCAGCAGCTTTAGACAGGGTGCTAGTGATGAGCAGTTCTTC.

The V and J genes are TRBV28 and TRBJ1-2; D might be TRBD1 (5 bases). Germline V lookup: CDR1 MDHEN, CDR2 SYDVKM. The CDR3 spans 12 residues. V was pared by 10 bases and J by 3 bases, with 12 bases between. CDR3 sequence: CATETGDYGYTF. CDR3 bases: TGTGCCACCGAAACGGGGGACTATGGCTACACCTTC.

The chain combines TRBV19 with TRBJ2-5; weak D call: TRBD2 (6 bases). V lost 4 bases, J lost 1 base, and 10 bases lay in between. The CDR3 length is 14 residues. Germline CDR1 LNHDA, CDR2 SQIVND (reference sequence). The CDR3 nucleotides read TGTGCCAGTAGTAACGCCGGGAGCCAAGAGACCCAGTACTTC. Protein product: CASSNAGSQETQYF.

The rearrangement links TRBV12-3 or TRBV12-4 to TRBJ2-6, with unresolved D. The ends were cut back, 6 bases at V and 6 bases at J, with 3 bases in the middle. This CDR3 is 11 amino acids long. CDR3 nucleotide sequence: TGTGCCAGCAGCCAGGCCAACGTCCTGACTTTC. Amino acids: CASSQANVLTF.

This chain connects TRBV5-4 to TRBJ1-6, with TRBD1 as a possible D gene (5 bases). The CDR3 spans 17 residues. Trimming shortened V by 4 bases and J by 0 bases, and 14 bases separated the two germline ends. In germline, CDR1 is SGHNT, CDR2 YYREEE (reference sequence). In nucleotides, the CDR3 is TGTGCCAGCAGCCCCGGGGGACCATTCTCCTATAATTCACCCCTCCACTTT. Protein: CASSPGGPFSYNSPLHF.

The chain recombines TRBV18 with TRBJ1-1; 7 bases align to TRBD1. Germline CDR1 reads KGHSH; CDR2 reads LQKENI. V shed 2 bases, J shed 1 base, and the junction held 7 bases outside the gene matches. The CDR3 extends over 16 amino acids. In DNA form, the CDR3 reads TGTGCCAGCTCACCAAGATACGGGACAGCGAACACTGAAGCTTTCTTT. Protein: CASSPRYGTANTEAFF.

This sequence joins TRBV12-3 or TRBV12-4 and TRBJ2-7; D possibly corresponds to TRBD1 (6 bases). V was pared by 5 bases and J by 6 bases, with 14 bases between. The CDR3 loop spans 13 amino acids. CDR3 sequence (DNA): TGTGCCAGCAGTCGGACAGTAGGAAGCGAGCAGTACTTC. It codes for CASSRTVGSEQYF.

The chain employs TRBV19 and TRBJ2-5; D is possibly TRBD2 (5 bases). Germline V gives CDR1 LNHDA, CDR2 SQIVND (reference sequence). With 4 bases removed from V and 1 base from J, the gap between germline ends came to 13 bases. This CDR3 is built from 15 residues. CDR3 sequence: CASSTSSGIQETQYF. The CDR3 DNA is TGTGCCAGTAGTACCTCATCCGGGATCCAAGAGACCCAGTACTTC.

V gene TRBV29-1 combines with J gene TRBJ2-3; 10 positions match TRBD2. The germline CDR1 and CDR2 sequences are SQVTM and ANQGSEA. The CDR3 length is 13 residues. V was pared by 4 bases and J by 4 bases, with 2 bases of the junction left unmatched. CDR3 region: CSVVLAGSDTQYF. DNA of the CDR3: TGCAGCGTTGTACTAGCGGGGTCAGATACGCAGTATTTT.